This T cell receptor (beta chain) came from a study of cytomegalovirus exposure and HLA in healthy donors. In the study overall: An early data release held tens of millions of unique TCRs from HLA-typed donors.

The PCR had 60 Vbeta and 13 Jbeta primers. Original data processing: The authors later counted about 80 million unique TCR beta chains, approximately 12 million of them shared. TCRdb's copy holds only in-frame clones and misses some; the assay was immunoSEQ multiplex PCR. V, J and clone size derive from that table, while D and trimming were established from the DNA sequence. The sample records around 120,000 clones, 60% to 75% being singletons. CDR1 is MNHNY and CDR2 is SVGAGI in the germline V gene (reference sequence). The CDR3 consists of 14 residues. Findings and caveats of the study: Being productive about 87% or about 30% of the time was typical of most TCR beta V segments in an earlier analysis. Trimming of TCR beta V- and J-genes showed a link, identified in a later analysis, to a missense DCLRE1C variant.

Points on this clone: Its antigen is undetermined. Mismatch with germline at one junction end may stem from a read error.

The TCR originated in a man between 40 and 49 years old in good health and CMV-seropositive. The rearrangement uses TRBV6-6 and TRBJ1-1, with D possibly TRBD1 on 5 matching bases. Sequenced input: PBMCs. CDR3 region: CASTYSRVSTEAFF. The DNA of the CDR3 is TGTGCCAGCACTTACTCCAGGGTGAGCACTGAAGCTTTCTTT.